The 8 T cell receptor beta chains below come from one sample, sequenced in a study of cytomegalovirus exposure and HLA in healthy donors. PCR amplification relied on 60 Vbeta primers (plus 13 Jbeta primers). Clones were read by immunoSEQ multiplex PCR, and TCRdb kept only the in-frame ones, dropping some. Of about 92,000 clones in the sample, 70% to 90% are singletons; the top ten hold 5.6%. Material for sequencing was PBMCs. These receptors were taken from a woman younger than 30 in good health and CMV-seropositive.

The chain carries TRBV7-3 and TRBJ2-5; TRBD2 aligns across 11 bases. V trimming: 4 bases; J trimming: 4 bases; junction bases outside the gene matches: 5. This CDR3 contains 15 residues. Germline-derived CDR1 and CDR2 are SGHTA and FQGTGA. This CDR3 is CASSSSGLAGETQYF. The CDR3, as DNA: TGTGCCAGCAGCTCCTCCGGACTAGCGGGAGAGACCCAGTACTTC.

This clone has a handful of counts. The chain employs TRBV12-5 and TRBJ1-1, with 9 nucleotides matching TRBD1. Per germline, CDR1 LGHNT and CDR2 FRNRAP. The V segment lost 5 bases and the J segment 4 bases; nucleotides outside the gene matches: 8. This CDR3 has 15 residues. CDR3 coding DNA: TGTGCTAGTGGTCAGGGACAGGGAGGGTTCACTGAAGCTTTCTTT. Translating gives CASGQGQGGFTEAFF.

This clone was recorded only once. The V gene is TRBV7-9, the J gene TRBJ1-1, with 7 bases lining up with TRBD1. Trimming cost V 1 base and J 6 bases; bases outside gene matches: 5. CDR1 and CDR2 (germline): SEHNR, FQNEAQ (reference sequence). This CDR3 is built from 14 residues. CDR3 in DNA: TGTGCCAGCAGCTTAGGTGGGACAGACTCTGAAGCTTTCTTT. Its translation is CASSLGGTDSEAFF.

In the case of this clone: Sequence at one end of the junction differs from germline and may be a read error. This chain links TRBV7-7 with TRBJ2-7; maybe TRBD1 (5 bases). Looked up from germline, CDR1 is SSHAT and CDR2 is FNYEAQ (reference sequence). CDR3 length: 13 residues. CDR3 region: CASSALSQGEQYF. CDR3 nucleotide sequence: TGTGCTAGCAGCGCGCTCTCCCAGGGCGAGCAGTACTTC.

This sequence joins TRBV11-2 and TRBJ1-1; perhaps TRBD1 as D (5 bases). The germline CDR1 and CDR2 sequences are SGHAT and FQNNGV. The CDR3 spans 14 residues. Deletions cut 3 bases from V and 1 base from J, with 9 bases between. CDR3 coding DNA: TGTGCCAGCAGCTTGGGACTACAGAACACTGAAGCTTTCTTT. It specifies CASSLGLQNTEAFF.

The chain is built from TRBV7-9 and TRBJ2-5; D call uncertain. The CDR3 has 16 amino acids. Per the germline V gene, CDR1 is SEHNR and CDR2 is FQNEAQ (reference sequence). V was trimmed by 5 bases and J by 0 bases, leaving 16 bases between them. In nucleotides, the CDR3 is TGTGCCAGCAGCCGATGGGTTGGCGGTAACCAAGAGACCCAGTACTTC. Translation gives CASSRWVGGNQETQYF.

A single count supports this clone. V gene TRBV28 combines with J gene TRBJ1-2; 10 bases align to TRBD1. J lost 7 bases, V lost 6 bases, and 8 bases had no gene match. CDR3 length equals 14 residues. Germline CDR1 is MDHEN and CDR2 is SYDVKM. CDR3 nucleotide sequence: TGTGCCAGCAGGATCCCGGGACAGGGGATTGGCTACACCTTC. Amino acid sequence: CASRIPGQGIGYTF.

The V and J genes are TRBV7-2 and TRBJ1-1, with 9 bases identical to TRBD1. Trimming cost V 5 bases and J 12 bases; bases outside gene matches: 10. This CDR3 is 13 amino acids long. Germline CDR1 and CDR2: SGHTA and FQGNSA. CDR3: CASSPNPGQGTFF. The CDR3 bases are TGTGCCAGCAGCCCTAACCCGGGACAGGGTACTTTCTTT. Full variable domain (remainder filled in from reference TRBV7-2 and TRBJ1-1): GAGVSQSPSNKVTEKGKDVELRCDPISGHTALYWYRQSLGQGLEFLIYFQGNSAPDKSGLPSDRFSAERTGGSVSTLTIQRTQQEDSAVYLCASSPNPGQGTFFGQGTRLTVV.